This is a list of T cell receptor beta chains from one sample in a study of blood T cell repertoires in COVID-19. TCRdb's table, derived via immunoSEQ multiplex PCR, lists solely in-frame clones and lacks some. There are 110,000 to 150,000 clones in the sample; about 80% occur only once, and 44% lies in the top ten. The sequencing sample was made of peripheral blood. Source of these receptors: a human donor in a cohort sampled during active COVID-19. CDR3s include the opening cysteine and the closing phenylalanine or tryptophan. D genes are given only for firm matches. Size tells how often a clone was seen (once, few, many) or the class of an expanded clone, and some rows leave it out.

>TRBD2|NA|TRBJ2-3|TRBV5-1
TGCGCCAGCAGCTTGGCCTGGGCGGGAGGCCGCACAGATACGCAGTATTTT
CASSLAWAGGRTDTQYF
>NA|NA|TRBJ1-1|TRBV5-6
TGTGCCAGCAGCTTCAACCCGCGGGGTTGGGGCACTGAAGCTTTCTTT
CASSFNPRGWGTEAFF
>TRBD1|few|TRBJ1-1|TRBV29-1
TGCAGCGTTGAAGACCGGGACAGCCTGAACACTGAAGCTTTCTTT
CSVEDRDSLNTEAFF
>TRBD1|few|TRBJ2-1|TRBV9
TGTGCCAGCAGCCCAGGGGCGAGGGGGCAGGATTACAATGAGCAGTTCTTC
CASSPGARGQDYNEQFF
>TRBD2|NA|TRBJ2-3|TRBV24-1
TGTGCCACCAGTGGGGGGCTAGCGGGAGCAGATACGCAGTATTTT
CATSGGLAGADTQYF
>TRBD1|NA|TRBJ1-2|TRBV5-1
TGCGCCAGCAGCTCGACAGGGGACTATGGCTACACCTTC
CASSSTGDYGYTF
>NA|once|TRBJ1-2|TRBV28
TGTGCCAGCAGTTCGGGGGGCCAAGCTAACTATGGCTACACCTTC
CASSSGGQANYGYTF
>NA|NA|TRBJ1-2|TRBV19
TGTGCCAGTAAGGGGGTAAACTATGGCTACACCTTC
CASKGVNYGYTF
>NA|once|TRBJ1-3|TRBV5-6
TGTGCCAGCAGCTTGCGCAGATATGGAAACACCATATATTTT
CASSLRRYGNTIYF
>TRBD1|NA|TRBJ1-2|TRBV28
TGTGCCAGCAGTTCGGACCTAGGGGGCCGGATCTATGGCTACACCTTC
CASSSDLGGRIYGYTF
>TRBD2|once|TRBJ2-1|TRBV5-1
TGCGCCAGCAGCTTGGGTCTAGCGGGGCCTGCTTCCTACAATGAGCAGTTCTTC
CASSLGLAGPASYNEQFF
>NA|few|TRBJ1-5|TRBV30
TGTGCCTGGAGTGTTCAGGGGAATCAGCCCCAGCATTTT
CAWSVQGNQPQHF
>TRBD1|NA|TRBJ1-3|TRBV3-1/TRBV3-2
TGTGCCAGCAGCCATCGGACAGGAGGAAACACCATATATTTT
CASSHRTGGNTIYF
>TRBD1|NA|TRBJ2-7|TRBV7-2
TGTGCCAGCAGCTTAGGGGGACAGGGGGCGAGGGAGCAGTACTTC
CASSLGGQGAREQYF
>TRBD1|NA|TRBJ2-7|TRBV7-9
TGTGCCAGCAGCCCATGGACAGGCAACTACGAGCAGTACTTC
CASSPWTGNYEQYF
>NA|NA|TRBJ1-5|TRBV4-1
TGCGCCAGCAGCCCCCATCGGGGAGGTCAGCCCCAGCATTTT
CASSPHRGGQPQHF
>TRBD2|few|TRBJ2-1|TRBV9
TGTGCCAGCAGCTTTAGCGGGAGTCGGGAACGTGAGCAGTTCTTC
CASSFSGSREREQFF
>TRBD1|once|TRBJ2-3|TRBV28
TGTGCCAGCAGTTGGGCAGGGGGAGATACGCAGTATTTT
CASSWAGGDTQYF
>TRBD1|once|TRBJ2-1|TRBV11-3
TGTGCCAGCAGCTGGGGACAGGGTTCCTACAATGAGCAGTTCTTC
CASSWGQGSYNEQFF
>NA|NA|TRBJ2-3|TRBV5-1
TGCGCCAGCAGCTCCGGAGAGAACACAGATACGCAGTATTTT
CASSSGENTDTQYF
>TRBD1|NA|TRBJ1-2|TRBV19
TGTGCCAGTAGTACATTAGCCCTTCCCGGGACAGCTAACTATGGCTACACCTTC
CASSTLALPGTANYGYTF
>TRBD2|NA|TRBJ2-1|TRBV7-2
TGTGCCAGCAGCTTAGGAGTAGCGGGGGGACGTAATGAGCAGTTCTTC
CASSLGVAGGRNEQFF
>NA|NA|TRBJ2-5|TRBV11-2
TGTGCCAGCAGCTTAGATGGCGGGCTCACGGGGAGACCCCAGTACTTC
CASSLDGGLTGRPQYF